These 30 T cell receptor beta chains were all obtained from the same sample, sequenced in a study of shared clonotypes between healthy human individuals. Libraries were prepared by immunoSEQ multiplex PCR; TCRdb keeps only in-frame clonotypes and omits some of them. This table has about 710,000 clones, about three quarters appearing once. The specimen was memory CD4+ T cells sorted from blood. Described subset: CD45RA-negative fraction. The receptors originated from a woman aged 25-40 years in good health.

The chain recombines TRBV7-8 with TRBJ2-7; 9 nucleotides line up with TRBD1. The CDR3 has 14 residues. The germline gives CDR1 SGHVS, CDR2 FQNEAQ. The V and J ends lost 5 bases and 5 bases, in that order; junction bases with no gene match: 7. The CDR3 sequence: CASSLQGAIDEQYF. Written as DNA, the CDR3 is TGTGCCAGCAGCCTACAGGGGGCTATTGACGAGCAGTACTTC.

The V gene is TRBV11-2, the J gene TRBJ1-5; TRBD1 agrees at 9 bases. CDR1 is SGHAT and CDR2 is FQNNGV in the germline V gene. The CDR3 consists of 15 residues. V gave up 6 bases and J gave up 7 bases; unmatched junction bases: 10. The CDR3 DNA follows: TGTGCCAGCAGACTCGGGACAGGGAGGGGGCAGCCCCAGCATTTT. This encodes CASRLGTGRGQPQHF.

This clone was recorded many times. J is TRBJ2-7 and V is TRBV9; D gene uncertain. CDR3 length: 15 amino acids. Germline loops: CDR1 SGDLS, CDR2 YYNGEE. V lost 0 bases to trimming and J lost 4 bases, with 14 bases between them. CDR3 bases: TGTGCCAGCAGCGTAGAGGAAGGTTCATTTTACGAGCAGTACTTC. Translation: CASSVEEGSFYEQYF. The full variable domain, completed using reference TRBV9 and TRBJ2-7, is DSGVTQTPKHLITATGQRVTLRCSPRSGDLSVYWYQQSLDQGLQFLIQYYNGEERAKGNILERFSAQQFPDLHSELNLSSLELGDSALYFCASSVEEGSFYEQYFGPGTRLTVT.

This sequence joins TRBV5-6 and TRBJ2-7, with TRBD2 matching 9 bases. Germline CDR1 reads SGHDT; CDR2 reads YYEEEE. J lost 6 bases, V lost 5 bases, and 12 bases had no gene match. This CDR3 comprises 15 residues. CDR3 nucleotides: TGTGCCAGCAGTCCAAATAGCGGGAGAAGAGGCGAGCAGTACTTC. Translated: CASSPNSGRRGEQYF.

This chain links TRBV7-2 with TRBJ2-1; 15 nucleotides match TRBD2. V gave up 5 bases and J gave up 12 bases; unmatched junction bases: 8. The CDR3 loop spans 15 amino acids. From germline, CDR1 is SGHTA and CDR2 FQGNSA. CDR3 in DNA: TGTGCCAGCAGCACAGGGACTAGCGGGAGGCTGTTGCAGTTCTTC. Residues: CASSTGTSGRLLQFF.

The chain couples TRBV28 to TRBJ1-4; maybe TRBD1 (5 bases). CDR3 length: 14 residues. Trimming stripped 3 bases from V and 8 bases from J, with 13 bases between. CDR1 is MDHEN and CDR2 is SYDVKM in the germline V gene. The CDR3 DNA sequence: TGTGCCAGCAGTTTCGTGCAGGGTGGGGAAAAACTGTTTTTT. Translation gives CASSFVQGGEKLFF.

This clone came up once. The gene calls are TRBV5-4 and TRBJ2-3; the match to TRBD2 covers 7 bases. V trimming: 4 bases; J trimming: 9 bases; junction bases outside the gene matches: 8. Per germline, CDR1 SGHNT and CDR2 YYREEE (reference sequence). The length of the CDR3 is 13 residues. CDR3 loop: CASSGGDYSTQYF. The CDR3 coding sequence is TGTGCCAGCAGCGGGGGGGACTATTCGACGCAGTATTTT.

This clone was seen only once. This chain uses TRBV30 with TRBJ2-2, with 10 bases fitting TRBD1. Per germline, CDR1 GTSNPN and CDR2 SVGIG (reference sequence). V shed 1 base and J 2 bases; nucleotides not matched to a gene: 4. The CDR3 spans 16 residues. CDR3 sequence (DNA): TGTGCCTGGAGTGCGCGGACAGGGGGAAACACCGGGGAGCTGTTTTTT. Its translation: CAWSARTGGNTGELFF.

This clone was seen a handful of times. The chain is built from TRBV4-1 and TRBJ2-5; D unresolved. The CDR3 sequence is 16 residues long. Germline assignment: CDR1 MGHRA and CDR2 YSYEKL. V was shortened by 2 bases and J by 10 bases, with 23 bases between the two germline ends. CDR3 region: CASSQLDGHPRLVQYF. The CDR3 DNA follows: TGCGCCAGCAGCCAACTGGACGGCCACCCGAGGTTGGTCCAGTACTTC.

The V call is TRBV6-1, the J call TRBJ2-5; 8 bases are shared with TRBD2. The CDR3 runs to 13 residues. Germline values: CDR1 MNHNS, CDR2 SASEGT. V trimming: 6 bases; J trimming: 5 bases; junction bases outside the gene matches: 5. CDR3 in amino acids: CASRLAATETQYF. The CDR3 region has the DNA TGTGCCAGCAGACTAGCGGCTACGGAGACCCAGTACTTC.

The chain carries TRBV5-5 and TRBJ1-1; tentatively, D is TRBD1 (6 bases). Germline V CDR1 and CDR2: SGHKS, YYEKEE (reference sequence). This CDR3 region has 14 residues. Trimming cost V 2 bases and J 3 bases, with 11 bases left between them. The DNA for the CDR3 is TGTGCCAGCAGCTTAGGAACAGGGCACACTGAAGCTTTCTTT. This gives the protein CASSLGTGHTEAFF.

This chain links TRBV11-2 with TRBJ2-7; TRBD2 aligns across 7 bases. CDR3 length: 16 residues. Unmatched junction bases numbered 15, after V lost 3 bases and J lost 7 bases. Germline-derived CDR1 and CDR2 are SGHAT and FQNNGV. CDR3 in DNA: TGTGCCAGCAGCTTCATTTCCGGGACTAAGGGCGGGGAGCAGTACTTC. The encoded protein is CASSFISGTKGGEQYF.

The chain recombines TRBV4-2 with TRBJ2-2; 12 nucleotides agree with TRBD2. This CDR3 has 17 amino acids. Losses at the gene ends were 3 bases for V and 5 bases for J; bases not matched to a gene: 7. The germline gives CDR1 LGHNA, CDR2 YNFKEQ. The CDR3 loop reads CASSHASGRAGTGELFF. As DNA, the CDR3 is TGTGCCAGCAGCCATGCTAGCGGGAGGGCCGGAACCGGGGAGCTGTTTTTT.

The chain recombines TRBV12-5 with TRBJ2-3; weak D call: TRBD2 (6 bases). The CDR3 consists of 15 residues. V was trimmed by 1 base and J by 4 bases, leaving 12 bases between them. Germline V gene sequence: CDR1 LGHNT, CDR2 FRNRAP. This CDR3 is CASGLGLGEADTQYF. The CDR3 DNA reads TGTGCTAGTGGTTTGGGGCTAGGGGAGGCAGATACGCAGTATTTT.

CDR3 in amino acids: CASSLSPFYGYTF. The CDR3 coding sequence is TGTGCCAGCAGCTTGAGTCCGTTCTATGGCTACACCTTC. The chain couples TRBV5-5 to TRBJ1-2; D ambiguous. Germline assignment: CDR1 SGHKS and CDR2 YYEKEE (reference sequence). The CDR3 is made up of 13 amino acids. V was trimmed by 1 base and J by 4 bases, leaving 8 bases between them.

This clone was counted many times. The CDR3 DNA reads TGTGCCAGCAGTTTGGCGGTCTCTAGCGGGAGCACAGATACGCAGTATTTT. Translated, it gives CASSLAVSSGSTDTQYF. The chain joins TRBV28 to TRBJ2-3, with 8 bases identical to TRBD2. Germline V gives CDR1 MDHEN, CDR2 SYDVKM. The CDR3 contains 17 residues. V shed 3 bases, J shed 0 bases, and the junction held 8 bases outside the gene matches.

V gene TRBV28 combines with J gene TRBJ2-2; possible D gene TRBD1, 6 bases. Germline values: CDR1 MDHEN, CDR2 SYDVKM. V shed 6 bases and J shed 3 bases, with 11 bases lying between them. The CDR3 is made up of 14 amino acids. This CDR3 reads CASRTDRYTGELFF. In nucleotides, the CDR3 is TGTGCCAGCAGAACCGACAGGTACACCGGGGAGCTGTTTTTT. Supplemented by reference TRBV28 and TRBJ2-2, the full variable domain reads DVKVTQSSRYLVKRTGEKVFLECVQDMDHENMFWYRQDPGLGLRLIYFSYDVKMKEKGDIPEGYSVSREKKERFSLILESASTNQTSMYLCASRTDRYTGELFFGEGSRLTVL.

About this clone itself: The sample has other DNA sequences that encode this CDR3 too. The chain carries TRBV11-2 and TRBJ1-1; D gene uncertain. V lost 3 bases and J 3 bases, leaving 8 bases between the germline ends. Germline CDR1 SGHAT, CDR2 FQNNGV. The CDR3 is 13 residues long. Here the CDR3 reads CASSLAGYTEAFF. Here the CDR3 DNA reads TGTGCCAGCAGCTTGGCCGGGTACACTGAAGCTTTCTTT.

The chain recombines TRBV20-1 with TRBJ1-1, with D unclear. CDR3 length equals 11 residues. From germline, CDR1 is DFQATT and CDR2 SNEGSKA (reference sequence). V was trimmed by 6 bases and J by 6 bases, leaving 11 bases between them. CDR3 loop: CSATRRAEAFF. The CDR3 nucleotides are TGCAGTGCAACCAGACGAGCTGAAGCTTTCTTT.

The gene calls are TRBV6-5 and TRBJ2-5; 7 bases match TRBD1. The J call could be wrong; TRBJ2-7 is a better fit for the DNA end. The germline CDR1 and CDR2 sequences are MNHEY and SVGAGI. This CDR3 contains 16 residues. The DNA of the CDR3 is TGTGCCAGCAGTTACTCTTCCGGGACAGCCAGCTACGAGCAGTACTTC. Translated: CASSYSSGTASYEQYF.

This clone was counted ten times or more. This chain links TRBV5-1 with TRBJ2-2; no firm D call. Trimming removed 4 bases at V and 8 bases at J, with 18 bases between. The CDR3 sequence is 15 residues long. Germline loops: CDR1 SGHRS, CDR2 YFSETQ. The CDR3 DNA sequence: TGCGCCAGCAGCCGGTCCCGTGATGAACTGGGGGAGCTGTTTTTT. Protein sequence: CASSRSRDELGELFF.

In its sample, this clone was seen once. The chain carries TRBV27 and TRBJ1-2; 9 nucleotides match TRBD1. With 0 bases clipped from V and 3 bases from J, the junction kept 8 bases outside the gene matches. The CDR3 is 17 residues long. The V gene's germline CDR1 is MNHEY and CDR2 SMNVEV (reference sequence). In nucleotides, the CDR3 is TGTGCCAGCAGTTTATCTAGTAGGACAGGGGAACACTATGGCTACACCTTC. It specifies CASSLSSRTGEHYGYTF.

The table lists this clone with a count of one. This chain connects TRBV5-1 to TRBJ1-4, with D maybe TRBD1 (6 bases). Per the germline V gene, CDR1 is SGHRS and CDR2 is YFSETQ. This CDR3 comprises 16 residues. Trimming shortened V by 0 bases and J by 8 bases, and 17 bases separated the two germline ends. CDR3 protein: CASSLGLDRVGEKLFF. The CDR3 DNA is TGCGCCAGCAGCTTGGGGCTGGACAGAGTCGGGGAAAAACTGTTTTTT.

The rearrangement joins TRBV7-9 to TRBJ2-1; D call uncertain. The CDR3 sequence is 16 residues long. Germline CDR1 SEHNR, CDR2 FQNEAQ (reference sequence). V lost 6 bases and J 2 bases, leaving 17 bases between the germline ends. DNA for the CDR3: TGTGCCAGCAGTCCCGGCCGAGCAACCACCTACAATGAGCAGTTCTTC. Its protein is CASSPGRATTYNEQFF.

This clone was seen only once. This sequence joins TRBV4-2 and TRBJ2-3; D is perhaps TRBD2 (5 bases). The V and J ends lost 5 bases and 0 bases respectively, with 12 bases between them. The CDR3 loop spans 15 amino acids. The germline V gene has CDR1 LGHNA and CDR2 YNFKEQ. The DNA for the CDR3 is TGTGCCAGCAGCTTAGCGCTCCTTAGCACAGATACGCAGTATTTT. Translating gives CASSLALLSTDTQYF.

The chain links TRBV28 to TRBJ1-5, with D uncertain. V was clipped by 8 bases and J by 5 bases, with 13 bases between them. Germline CDR1 and CDR2: MDHEN and SYDVKM. This CDR3 comprises 13 residues. CDR3 region: CASVSRQYQPQHF. The DNA for the CDR3 is TGTGCCAGCGTGTCGAGGCAGTATCAGCCCCAGCATTTT.

The V gene is TRBV5-1, the J gene TRBJ1-4, with 10 nucleotides matching TRBD1. The trim removed 1 base at V and 8 bases at J, leaving 2 bases unmatched. The CDR3 has 14 residues. CDR1 is SGHRS and CDR2 is YFSETQ in the germline V gene. The CDR3 sequence: CASSLRGQGEKLFF. In nucleotides, the CDR3 is TGCGCCAGCAGCTTGAGGGGACAGGGGGAAAAACTGTTTTTT.

The chain combines TRBV6-1 with TRBJ2-7, with unresolved D. This CDR3 region has 12 residues. Trimming cost V 3 bases and J 3 bases, with 6 bases left between them. Germline-derived CDR1 and CDR2 are MNHNS and SASEGT. The CDR3 DNA sequence: TGTGCCAGCAGTGAGCAACACTACGAGCAGTACTTC. This encodes CASSEQHYEQYF.

This clone was seen once. The genes are TRBV28 and TRBJ2-7; 10 nucleotides line up with TRBD2. V lost 6 bases and J lost 7; bases outside the gene matches: 12. Germline V gene data show CDR1 as MDHEN and CDR2 as SYDVKM. The CDR3 has 15 residues. The CDR3 is CASRASGRAPGEQYF. In DNA form, the CDR3 reads TGTGCCAGCAGAGCAAGCGGGAGGGCCCCAGGAGAGCAGTACTTC.

The J gene is TRBJ1-4, the V gene TRBV27; TRBD1 agrees at 9 bases. CDR3 length: 19 residues. From germline, CDR1 is MNHEY and CDR2 SMNVEV (reference sequence). The J segment lost 0 bases and the V segment lost 2 bases, leaving 10 bases of the junction unmatched. The CDR3: CASSLHGTGRSATNEKLFF. In DNA, the CDR3 is TGTGCCAGCAGTTTACATGGGACAGGGAGGTCCGCAACTAATGAAAAACTGTTTTTT.